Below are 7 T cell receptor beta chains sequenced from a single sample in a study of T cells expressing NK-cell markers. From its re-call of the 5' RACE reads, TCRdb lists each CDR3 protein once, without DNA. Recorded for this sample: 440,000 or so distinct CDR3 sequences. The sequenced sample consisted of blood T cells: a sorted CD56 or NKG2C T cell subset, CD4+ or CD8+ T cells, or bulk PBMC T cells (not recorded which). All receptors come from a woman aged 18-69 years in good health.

The CDR3 here is CASSLMAGGTTDTQYF. This chain connects TRBV7-8 to TRBJ2-3; TCRdb returns TRBD2, unconfirmable since there is no DNA. This CDR3 has 16 residues. Germline lookup yields CDR1 SGHVS and CDR2 FQNEAQ. The whole variable domain, filled in from reference TRBV7-8 and TRBJ2-3, reads GAGVSQSPRYKVAKRGQDVALRCDPISGHVSLFWYQQALGQGPEFLTYFQNEAQLDKSGLPSDRFFAERPEGSVSTLKIQRTQQEDSAVYLCASSLMAGGTTDTQYFGPGTRLTVL.

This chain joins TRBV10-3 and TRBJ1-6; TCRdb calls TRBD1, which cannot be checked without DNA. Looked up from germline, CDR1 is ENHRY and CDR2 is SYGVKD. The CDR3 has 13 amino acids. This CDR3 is CAIKGSPNSPLHF.

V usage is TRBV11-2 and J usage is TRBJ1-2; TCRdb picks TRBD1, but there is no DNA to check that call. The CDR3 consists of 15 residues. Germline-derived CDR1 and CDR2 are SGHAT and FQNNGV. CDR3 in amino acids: CASSLQDRLTYGYTF.

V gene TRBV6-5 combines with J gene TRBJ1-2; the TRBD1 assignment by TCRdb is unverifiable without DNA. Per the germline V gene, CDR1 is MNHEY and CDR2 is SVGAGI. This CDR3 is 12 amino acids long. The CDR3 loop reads CASRAGGPGYTF.

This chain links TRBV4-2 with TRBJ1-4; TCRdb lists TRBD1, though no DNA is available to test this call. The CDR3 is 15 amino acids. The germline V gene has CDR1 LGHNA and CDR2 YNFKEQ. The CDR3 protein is CASSSPRTGSEKLFF.

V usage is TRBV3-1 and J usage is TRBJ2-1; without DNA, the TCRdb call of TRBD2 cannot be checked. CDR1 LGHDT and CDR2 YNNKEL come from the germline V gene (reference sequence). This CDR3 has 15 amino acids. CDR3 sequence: CASSYPGLSGNEQFF.

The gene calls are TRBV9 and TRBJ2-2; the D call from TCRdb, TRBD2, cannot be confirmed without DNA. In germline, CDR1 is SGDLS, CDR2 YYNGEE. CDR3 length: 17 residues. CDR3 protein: CASSVIAGGANTGELFF.